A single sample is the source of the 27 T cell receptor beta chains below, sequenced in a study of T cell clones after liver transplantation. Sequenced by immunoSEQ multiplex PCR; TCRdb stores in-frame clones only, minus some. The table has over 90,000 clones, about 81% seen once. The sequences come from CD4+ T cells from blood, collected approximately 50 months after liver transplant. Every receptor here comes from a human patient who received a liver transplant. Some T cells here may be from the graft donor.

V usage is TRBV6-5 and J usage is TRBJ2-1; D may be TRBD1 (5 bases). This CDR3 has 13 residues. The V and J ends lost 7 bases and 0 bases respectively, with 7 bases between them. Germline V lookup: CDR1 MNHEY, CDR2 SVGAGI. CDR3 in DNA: TGTGCCAGCAAGACAGTCTCCTACAATGAGCAGTTCTTC. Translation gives CASKTVSYNEQFF.

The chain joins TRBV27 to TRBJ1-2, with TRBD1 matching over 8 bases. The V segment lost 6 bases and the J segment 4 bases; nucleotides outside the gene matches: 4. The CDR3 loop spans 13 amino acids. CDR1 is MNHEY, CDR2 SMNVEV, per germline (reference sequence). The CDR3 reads CASRSDRGYGYTF. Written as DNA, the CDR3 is TGTGCCAGCAGATCCGACAGGGGCTATGGCTACACCTTC.

The CDR3 sequence: CASRYRGARNSPLHF. Here the CDR3 DNA reads TGTGCCAGCAGATATCGGGGGGCGCGTAATTCACCCCTCCACTTT. The V call is TRBV6-5, the J call TRBJ1-6; D is possibly TRBD1 (6 bases). Germline V gene data show CDR1 as MNHEY and CDR2 as SVGAGI. The CDR3 spans 15 residues. V was clipped by 6 bases and J by 6 bases, with 15 bases between them.

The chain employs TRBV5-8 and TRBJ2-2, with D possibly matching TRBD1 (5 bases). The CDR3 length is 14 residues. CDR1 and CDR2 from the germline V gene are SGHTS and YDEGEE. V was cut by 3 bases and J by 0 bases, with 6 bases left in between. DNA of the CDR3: TGTGCCAGCAGCTCCAGGGCGAACACCGGGGAGCTGTTTTTT. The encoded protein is CASSSRANTGELFF.

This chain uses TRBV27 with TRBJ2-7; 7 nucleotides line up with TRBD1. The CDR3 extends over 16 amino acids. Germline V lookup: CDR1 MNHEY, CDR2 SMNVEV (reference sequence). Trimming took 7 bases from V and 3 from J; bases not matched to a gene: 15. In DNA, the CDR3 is TGTGCCAGCACCAGTTTGGGGGCCGACAGGGTCTACGAGCAGTACTTC. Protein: CASTSLGADRVYEQYF.

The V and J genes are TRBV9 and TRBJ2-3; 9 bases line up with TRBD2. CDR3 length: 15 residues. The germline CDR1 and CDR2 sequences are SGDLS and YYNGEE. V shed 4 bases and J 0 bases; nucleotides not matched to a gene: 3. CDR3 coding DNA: TGTGCCAGCAGCCTTAGCGGGGGCAGCACAGATACGCAGTATTTT. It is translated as CASSLSGGSTDTQYF.

In nucleotides, the CDR3 is TGTGCCAGCAGCGAGAGGGCCCTGACAGGCGTCGGCTACACCTTC. This encodes CASSERALTGVGYTF. This sequence joins TRBV9 and TRBJ1-2; D is perhaps TRBD1 (6 bases). The germline V gene has CDR1 SGDLS and CDR2 YYNGEE. Trimming took off 3 bases at V and 8 bases at J, with 20 bases between the two ends. The CDR3 has 15 amino acids.

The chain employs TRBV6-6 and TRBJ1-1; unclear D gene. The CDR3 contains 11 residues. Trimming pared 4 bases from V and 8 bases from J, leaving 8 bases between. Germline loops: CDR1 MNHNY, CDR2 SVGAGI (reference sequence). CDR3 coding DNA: TGTGCCAGCAGTTTAGGTCGAGAAGCTTTCTTT. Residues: CASSLGREAFF.

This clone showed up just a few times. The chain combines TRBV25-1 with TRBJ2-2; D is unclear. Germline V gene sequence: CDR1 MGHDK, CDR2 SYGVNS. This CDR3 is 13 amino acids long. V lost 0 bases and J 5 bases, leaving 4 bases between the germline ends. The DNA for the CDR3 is TGTGCCAGCAGTGAATACCTTACCGGGGAGCTGTTTTTT. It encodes CASSEYLTGELFF.

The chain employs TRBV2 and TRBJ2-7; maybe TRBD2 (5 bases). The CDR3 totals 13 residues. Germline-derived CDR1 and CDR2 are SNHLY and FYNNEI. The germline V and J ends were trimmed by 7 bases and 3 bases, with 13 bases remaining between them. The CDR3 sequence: CASTGRRIYEQYF. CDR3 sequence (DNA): TGTGCCAGCACCGGCCGGAGGATCTACGAGCAGTACTTC.

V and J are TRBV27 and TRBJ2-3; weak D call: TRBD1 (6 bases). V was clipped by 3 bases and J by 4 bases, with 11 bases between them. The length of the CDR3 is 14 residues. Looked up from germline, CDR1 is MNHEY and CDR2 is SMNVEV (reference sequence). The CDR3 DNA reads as TGTGCCAGCAGTTTGACGACAGGCTCAGATACGCAGTATTTT. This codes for CASSLTTGSDTQYF.

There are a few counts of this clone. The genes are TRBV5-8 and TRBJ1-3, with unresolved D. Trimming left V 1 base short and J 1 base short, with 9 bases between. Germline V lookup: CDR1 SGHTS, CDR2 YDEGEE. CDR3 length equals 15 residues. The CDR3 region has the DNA TGTGCCAGCAGCTTGCCCCGATTTTCTGGAAACACCATATATTTT. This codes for CASSLPRFSGNTIYF.

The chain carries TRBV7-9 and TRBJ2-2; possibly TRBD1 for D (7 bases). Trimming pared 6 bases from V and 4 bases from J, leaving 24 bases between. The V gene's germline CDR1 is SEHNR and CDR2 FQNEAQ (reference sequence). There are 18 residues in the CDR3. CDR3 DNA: TGTGCCAGCAGTTTCCCCCCACCCGGGACAGCGGGCACCGGGGAGCTGTTTTTT. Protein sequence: CASSFPPPGTAGTGELFF.

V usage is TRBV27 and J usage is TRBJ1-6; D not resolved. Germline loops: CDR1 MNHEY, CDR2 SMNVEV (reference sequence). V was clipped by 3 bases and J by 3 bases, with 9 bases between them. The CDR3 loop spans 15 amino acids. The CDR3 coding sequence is TGTGCCAGCAGTTTTGGAACGTACTATAATTCACCCCTCCACTTT. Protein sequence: CASSFGTYYNSPLHF.

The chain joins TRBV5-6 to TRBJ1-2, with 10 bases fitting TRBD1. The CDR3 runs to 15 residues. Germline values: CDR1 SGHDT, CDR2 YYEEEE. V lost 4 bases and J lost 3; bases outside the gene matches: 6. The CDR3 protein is CASSPLGTGDYGYTF. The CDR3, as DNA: TGTGCCAGCAGCCCGTTAGGGACAGGGGACTATGGCTACACCTTC.

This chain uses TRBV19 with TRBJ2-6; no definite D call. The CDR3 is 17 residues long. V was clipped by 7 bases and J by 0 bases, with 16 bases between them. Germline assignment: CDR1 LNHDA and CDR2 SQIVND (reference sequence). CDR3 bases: TGTGCCAGTATTCGTTCTGGCTGGGTCTCTGGGGCCAACGTCCTGACTTTC. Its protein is CASIRSGWVSGANVLTF.

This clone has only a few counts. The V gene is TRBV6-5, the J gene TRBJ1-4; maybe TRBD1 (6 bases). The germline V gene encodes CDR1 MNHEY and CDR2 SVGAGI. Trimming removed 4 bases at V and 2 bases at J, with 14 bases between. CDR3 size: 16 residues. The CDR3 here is CASSSPGRGTNEKLFF. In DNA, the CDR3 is TGTGCCAGCAGTTCCCCCGGAAGGGGGACTAATGAAAAACTGTTTTTT.

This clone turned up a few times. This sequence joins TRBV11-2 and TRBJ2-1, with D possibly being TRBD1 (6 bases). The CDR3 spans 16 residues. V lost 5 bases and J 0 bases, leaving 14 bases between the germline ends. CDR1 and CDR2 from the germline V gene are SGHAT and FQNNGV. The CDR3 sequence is CASSPRRTVSYNEQFF. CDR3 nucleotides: TGTGCCAGCAGCCCCCGGAGGACAGTCTCCTACAATGAGCAGTTCTTC.

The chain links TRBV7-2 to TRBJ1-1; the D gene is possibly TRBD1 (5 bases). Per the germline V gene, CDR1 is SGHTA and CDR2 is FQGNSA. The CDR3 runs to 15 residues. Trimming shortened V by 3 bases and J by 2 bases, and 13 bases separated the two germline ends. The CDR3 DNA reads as TGTGCCAGCAGCTTTAGAATGGGGGGAAACACTGAAGCTTTCTTT. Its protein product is CASSFRMGGNTEAFF.

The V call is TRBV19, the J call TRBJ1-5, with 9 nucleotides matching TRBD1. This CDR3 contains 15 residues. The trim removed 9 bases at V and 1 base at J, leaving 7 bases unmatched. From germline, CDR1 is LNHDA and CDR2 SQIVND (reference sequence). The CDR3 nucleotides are TGTGCCAGCCAGGACAGGGGTTTGAGCAATCAGCCCCAGCATTTT. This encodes CASQDRGLSNQPQHF.

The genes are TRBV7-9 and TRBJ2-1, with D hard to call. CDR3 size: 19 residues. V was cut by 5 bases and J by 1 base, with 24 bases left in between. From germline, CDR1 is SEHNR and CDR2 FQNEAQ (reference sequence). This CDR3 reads CASSRAGFGSPLSYNEQFF. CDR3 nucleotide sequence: TGTGCCAGCAGCCGGGCCGGGTTCGGATCCCCTCTGTCCTACAATGAGCAGTTCTTC. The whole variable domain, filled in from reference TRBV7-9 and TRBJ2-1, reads DTGVSQNPRHKITKRGQNVTFRCDPISEHNRLYWYRQTLGQGPEFLTYFQNEAQLEKSRLLSDRFSAERPKGSFSTLEIQRTEQGDSAMYLCASSRAGFGSPLSYNEQFFGPGTRLTVL.

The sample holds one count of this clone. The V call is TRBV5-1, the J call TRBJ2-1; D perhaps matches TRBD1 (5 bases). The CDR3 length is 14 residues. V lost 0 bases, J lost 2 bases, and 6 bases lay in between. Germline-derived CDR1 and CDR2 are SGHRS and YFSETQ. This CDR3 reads CASSLGQTYNEQFF. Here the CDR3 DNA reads TGCGCCAGCAGCTTGGGACAGACCTACAATGAGCAGTTCTTC.

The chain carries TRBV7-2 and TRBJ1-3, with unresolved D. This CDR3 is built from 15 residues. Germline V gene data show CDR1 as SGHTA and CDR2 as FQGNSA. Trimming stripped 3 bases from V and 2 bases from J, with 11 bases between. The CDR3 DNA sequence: TGTGCCAGCAGCTTTCTGACGAATACTGGAAACACCATATATTTT. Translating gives CASSFLTNTGNTIYF.

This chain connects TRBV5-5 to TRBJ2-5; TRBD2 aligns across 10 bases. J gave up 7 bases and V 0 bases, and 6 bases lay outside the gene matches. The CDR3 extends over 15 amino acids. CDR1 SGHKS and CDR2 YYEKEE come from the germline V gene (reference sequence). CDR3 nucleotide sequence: TGTGCCAGCAGCTTGGCCCTAGCGGGGGAAGGGACCCAGTACTTC. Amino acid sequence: CASSLALAGEGTQYF.

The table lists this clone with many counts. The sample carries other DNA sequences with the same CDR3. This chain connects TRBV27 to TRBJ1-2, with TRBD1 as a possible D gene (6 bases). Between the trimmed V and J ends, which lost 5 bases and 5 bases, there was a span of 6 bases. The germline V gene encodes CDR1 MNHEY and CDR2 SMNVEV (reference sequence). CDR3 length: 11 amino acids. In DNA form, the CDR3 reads TGTGCCAGCAGTAGGGGGTATGGCTACACCTTC. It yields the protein CASSRGYGYTF.

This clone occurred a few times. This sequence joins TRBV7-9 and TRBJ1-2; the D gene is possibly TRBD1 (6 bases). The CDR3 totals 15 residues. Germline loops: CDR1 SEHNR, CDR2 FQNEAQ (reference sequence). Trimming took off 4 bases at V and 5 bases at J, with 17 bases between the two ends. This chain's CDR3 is CASSWWTENNYGYTF. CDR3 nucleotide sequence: TGTGCCAGCAGCTGGTGGACAGAGAATAATTATGGCTACACCTTC.

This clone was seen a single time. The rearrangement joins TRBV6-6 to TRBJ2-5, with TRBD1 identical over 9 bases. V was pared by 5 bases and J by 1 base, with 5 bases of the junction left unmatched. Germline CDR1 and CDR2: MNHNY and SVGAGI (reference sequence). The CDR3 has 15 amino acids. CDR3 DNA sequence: TGTGCCAGCAGTCTTACAGGGGGCCTCCAAGAGACCCAGTACTTC. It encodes CASSLTGGLQETQYF.